This entry is about one T cell receptor (beta chain). The data stem from a study of technical replicates of blood from a handful of donors. The assay was immunoSEQ multiplex PCR, and TCRdb's table has in-frame clones only and misses some. The sample shows 60,000 to 90,000 clones, 90% to 95% of them seen only once. The CDR3 totals 13 residues. The V gene lost 4 bases and the J gene lost 4 bases, with 11 bases spanning the gap. The germline V gene encodes CDR1 SGDLS and CDR2 YYNGEE. This chain connects TRBV9 to TRBJ1-1, with D tentatively TRBD1 (5 bases). The receptor's source is a human donor in good health. The material sequenced was T cells isolated from PBMCs. CDR3 sequence reads: CASSPRGPTEAFF. For the CDR3, the DNA is TGTGCCAGCAGCCCAAGGGGTCCCACTGAAGCTTTCTTT.